This T cell receptor (beta chain) originates from a study of blood T cell repertoires in COVID-19. Some clones are missing from TCRdb's copy, which holds only in-frame ones; the method was immunoSEQ multiplex PCR. Of 85,000 to 100,000 clones detected, 85% to 90% appear once; the ten largest clones hold roughly 2.1%. Trimming took 9 bases from V and 0 from J; bases not matched to a gene: 6. The CDR3 sequence is 17 residues long. The germline V gene has CDR1 WNHNN and CDR2 SYGVQD (reference sequence). What was sequenced was peripheral blood. J is TRBJ2-1 and V is TRBV10-1, with TRBD2 matching 15 bases. The clonotype was recovered from a man aged 50 to 59 with COVID-19, enrolled during active disease. The CDR3 DNA is TGCGCCAGTGGGACTAGCGGGGGGTCTAGCTCCTACAATGAGCAGTTCTTC. It codes for CASGTSGGSSSYNEQFF.